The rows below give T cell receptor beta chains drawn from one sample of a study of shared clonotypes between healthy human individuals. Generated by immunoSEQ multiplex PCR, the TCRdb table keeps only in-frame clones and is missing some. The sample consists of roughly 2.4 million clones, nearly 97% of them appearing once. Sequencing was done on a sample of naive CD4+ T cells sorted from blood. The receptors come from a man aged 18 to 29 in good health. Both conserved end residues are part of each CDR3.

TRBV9,CASSARTGDSLTGELFF
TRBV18,CASSPRVGSGETDTQYF
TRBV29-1,CSVSGVEGVTQYF
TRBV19,CASSIAFWDRDGEQYF
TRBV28,CASSLLGYQETQYF
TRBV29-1,CSVGYLAGSTEAFF
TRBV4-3,CASSQAASGTFYEQYF
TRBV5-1,CASSLDGGTGELFF
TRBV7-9,CASSFGKATLRTDTQYF
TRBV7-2,CASSLDDVGGYNSPLHF
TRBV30,CAWSAGTVGNTIYF
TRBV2,CASATGVNQPQHF
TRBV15,CATSKGGNTGELFF
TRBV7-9,CASSLVGWERNYNEQFF
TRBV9,CASNNRGRGLVTMLDTQYF
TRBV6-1,CASSEPGGNTYEQYF
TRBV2,CASSRDRDLTYEQYF
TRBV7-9,CASSRLAGGRYEQYF
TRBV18,CASSPSPSSYEQYF
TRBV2,CASSIQGAASGSYEQFF
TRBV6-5,CASSYSGPGYGYTF
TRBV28,CASSTQAGGYTF
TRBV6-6,CASSPGLAGGAQYF
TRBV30,CAWSVFLTSGALNEQFF
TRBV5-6,CASSLGRAGQDEQYF
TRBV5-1,CASSLASKLAGPPGTGELFF
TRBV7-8,CASSPDRGRTEAFF
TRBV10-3,CAISASRNTEAFF
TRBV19,CASRYERGTNTGELFF
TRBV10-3,CAISESIGRATIYGYTF
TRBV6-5,CASTLNGDDQPQHF
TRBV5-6,CASSLEASGMTDTQYF
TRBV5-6,CASLTLGGLYNEQFF
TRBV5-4,CASSQGQRTYYGYTF
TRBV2,CASRDTGDTEAFF
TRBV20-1,CSALLTNEQFF
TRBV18,CASSPQSGTTYNEQFF
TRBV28,CASRLWSGPVNTEAFF
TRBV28,CASSFQGAKGPQHF
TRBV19,CASSEQGSSYEQYF
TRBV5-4,CASSLDKNTDTQYF
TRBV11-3,CASSLDRYNEQFF
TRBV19,CASSTLNVLTF
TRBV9,CASSPRLAGGRETQYF
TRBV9,CASSVGWGSNYGYTF
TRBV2,CASSLRLGGNEQFF
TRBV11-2,CASSWGQGGNNEQFF
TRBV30,CAWSGLVETQYF
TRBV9,CASSAQGGLANTGELFF
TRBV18,CASSPRQGTETQYF
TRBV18,CASSPGQVGHGELFF
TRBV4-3,CASSQDYDGRGTEAFF
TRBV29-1,CSVVLRPQETQYF
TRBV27,CASSSEGGGYTF
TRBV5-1,CASSQSPGNTEAFF
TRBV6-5,CASSGRSDTQYF
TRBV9,CASSPQGGGIDTQYF
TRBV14,CASSQDFTAGNTIYF
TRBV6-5,CASSQGTAYQPQHF